This T cell receptor (beta chain) was profiled in a study of tumor-infiltrating lymphocytes in primary liver carcinoma. Looking at the study overall: There were roughly 3.5 to 8 million productive TCRbeta reads per sample, a yield similar across tissue types. Notes on the study in general: Blood had a significantly lower top-250-clone fraction than tumors did (p = 0.039). Tumor-adjacent and tumor-blood pairs overlapped less than tumor region pairs did.

From 500 ng total RNA, TCR beta cDNA was generated with a primer in the constant region. Libraries of TCR beta came from three nested multiplex PCR rounds with slightly modified ARM-PCR. Amplification in the first two PCR rounds was performed using TRBV1-TRBV30 forward primers and a C-beta reverse primer for roughly 10 cycles each. TCRdb recomputed calls from the multiplex PCR reads with MiXCR, one row per CDR3 protein. The sample holds fewer than 350,000 distinct CDR3 sequences, 65% seen once. The CDR3 is made up of 15 amino acids. Germline lookup yields CDR1 ENHRY and CDR2 SYGVKD. A remark on this clonotype: What it recognizes is unknown. A read error may be the cause here, since a much bigger clone is one base away.

Blood RNA came from unsorted whole blood; germline DNA was also extracted. Prior to the surgical procedure, around 4.3 milliliters of peripheral blood were collected. The chain recombines TRBV10-3 with TRBJ1-1; TRBD1 might be the D (6 bases). The specimen was peripheral blood. The sequence derives from a man aged 40-50 years with primary liver carcinoma and hepatitis B virus infection. Here the CDR3 DNA reads TGTGCCATCGGACAGACCGATAGTGACGGCACTGAAGCTTTATTT. Translation: CAIGQTDSDGTEALF.